The 30 T cell receptor beta chains below all came from one sample that was sequenced in a study of cytomegalovirus exposure and HLA in healthy donors. Primers included in the PCR were 60 Vbeta and 13 Jbeta primers. The table came from immunoSEQ multiplex PCR; TCRdb's copy has only in-frame clones and leaves some out. The data contain about 110,000 clones, around 73% of them singletons. The sequenced sample was PBMCs. These receptors were taken from a man aged 35-49 years in good health and CMV-seronegative.

There are a few counts of this clone. Here the CDR3 reads CAWSEGVGNTEAFF. The CDR3 DNA reads TGTGCCTGGAGCGAGGGGGTGGGGAACACTGAAGCTTTCTTT. The chain uses TRBV30 and TRBJ1-1, with D perhaps TRBD1 (6 bases). Germline lookup yields CDR1 GTSNPN and CDR2 SVGIG (reference sequence). The CDR3 extends over 14 amino acids. V was shortened by 3 bases and J by 1 base, with 12 bases between the two germline ends.

The chain uses TRBV6-1 and TRBJ1-2; possibly TRBD1 for D (5 bases). The germline gives CDR1 MNHNS, CDR2 SASEGT. CDR3 size: 14 residues. V lost 1 base and J lost 6, with 12 bases in between. The chain's CDR3 is CASSEGTGYNGYTF. The CDR3 nucleotides read TGTGCCAGCAGTGAAGGTACAGGATATAATGGCTACACCTTC.

This clone was detected once. V usage is TRBV4-3 and J usage is TRBJ2-2; 9 nucleotides line up with TRBD2. Germline V lookup: CDR1 LGHNA, CDR2 YSLEER. Germline trimming cut 0 bases from V and 0 bases from J; bases unmatched to any gene: 2. CDR3 length: 17 amino acids. The CDR3 sequence: CASSQEASGANTGELFF. The CDR3 DNA reads TGCGCCAGCAGCCAAGAGGCTAGCGGGGCGAACACCGGGGAGCTGTTTTTT.

The rearrangement joins TRBV6-5 to TRBJ1-4, with 8 bases lining up with TRBD1. Germline CDR1 reads MNHEY; CDR2 reads SVGAGI. This CDR3 region has 12 residues. V trimming: 2 bases; J trimming: 11 bases; junction bases outside the gene matches: 1. The DNA of the CDR3 is TGTGCCAGCAGTTACGGACAGGGCAAACTGTTTTTT. Translating it yields CASSYGQGKLFF.

This clone has just one count. V gene TRBV7-2 combines with J gene TRBJ1-6; 7 bases map to TRBD1. V was pared by 5 bases and J by 9 bases, with 7 bases of the junction left unmatched. The germline gives CDR1 SGHTA, CDR2 FQGNSA. The CDR3 sequence is 14 residues long. The DNA of the CDR3 is TGTGCCAGCAGCCCGAGACAGGGAGCTTCACCCCTCCACTTT. This sequence encodes CASSPRQGASPLHF.

This clone was detected a few times. The chain joins TRBV15 to TRBJ2-6, with D unclear. The CDR3 is 15 residues long. The V gene's germline CDR1 is LNHNV and CDR2 YYDKDF (reference sequence). The V end lost 6 bases, the J end lost 2 bases, and 11 bases lay between the germline ends. The DNA of the CDR3 is TGTGCCACCAGTCAACTGGTCCCTGGGGCCAACGTCCTGACTTTC. It is translated as CATSQLVPGANVLTF.

The chain has TRBV5-1 and TRBJ2-7, with 11 bases fitting TRBD2. J was trimmed by 2 bases and V by 4 bases; bases with no gene match: 8. The CDR3 is 16 residues long. CDR1 SGHRS and CDR2 YFSETQ come from the germline V gene. The DNA for the CDR3 is TGCGCCAGCAGCCGTAGCGGGGGGGCCGAGACCTACGAGCAGTACTTC. It encodes CASSRSGGAETYEQYF.

This clone was detected once. The CDR3 is CASSLSVRNTEAFF. The DNA for the CDR3 is TGTGCCAGCAGCTTGAGTGTCCGGAACACTGAAGCTTTCTTT. J is TRBJ1-1 and V is TRBV7-9; D gene unclear. The germline V gene has CDR1 SEHNR and CDR2 FQNEAQ (reference sequence). The CDR3 consists of 14 residues. Trimming stripped 3 bases from V and 1 base from J, with 9 bases between.

This clone was counted a few times. The chain has TRBV6-6 and TRBJ2-7; 8 bases align to TRBD1. From germline, CDR1 is MNHNY and CDR2 SVGAGI (reference sequence). With 7 bases clipped from V and 3 bases from J, the junction kept 11 bases outside the gene matches. CDR3 size: 15 residues. The CDR3 DNA reads as TGTGCCAGCAAGGGACTGGACAGGGTCGTCTACGAGCAGTACTTC. Translating it yields CASKGLDRVVYEQYF.

Points on this clone: Other DNA variants within this sample encode the same CDR3. V usage is TRBV6-5 and J usage is TRBJ1-2; 7 bases match TRBD1. V gave up 6 bases and J gave up 8 bases; unmatched junction bases: 9. The V gene's germline CDR1 is MNHEY and CDR2 SVGAGI. The CDR3 loop spans 13 amino acids. The CDR3 is CASSRQGPYGYTF. The CDR3 DNA follows: TGTGCCAGCAGCCGACAGGGCCCATACGGCTACACCTTC.

The genes are TRBV30 and TRBJ2-6, with 7 bases lining up with TRBD2. V trimming: 5 bases; J trimming: 2 bases; junction bases outside the gene matches: 3. This CDR3 comprises 14 residues. Germline V gives CDR1 GTSNPN, CDR2 SVGIG (reference sequence). The DNA of the CDR3 is TGTGCCTGGGGGGGAGGGACTGGGGCCAACGTCCTGACTTTC. It is translated as CAWGGGTGANVLTF.

The chain links TRBV19 to TRBJ1-4; D remains unclear. Looked up from germline, CDR1 is LNHDA and CDR2 is SQIVND (reference sequence). V was pared by 10 bases and J by 3 bases, with 21 bases between. This CDR3 is built from 16 residues. The CDR3 DNA follows: TGTGCCACCACCGTGGAGAGGGTCGGGGCTAATGAAAAACTGTTTTTT. Protein: CATTVERVGANEKLFF.

J is TRBJ2-5 and V is TRBV6-5; TRBD1 is a possible D gene (5 bases). The DNA end is a closer match to TRBJ2-7, so the J assignment may be wrong. The CDR3 loop spans 14 amino acids. Germline V CDR1 and CDR2: MNHEY, SVGAGI. The CDR3 DNA reads as TGTGCCAGCAGCCTCGACAGCCGTTACTACGAGCAGTACTTC. It translates to CASSLDSRYYEQYF.

V gene TRBV9 combines with J gene TRBJ2-2; 9 bases fit TRBD1. The germline gives CDR1 SGDLS, CDR2 YYNGEE. The CDR3 totals 17 residues. V dropped 1 base and J dropped 4; count of bases not matched to a gene: 8. CDR3 protein: CASSVPTGTGSTGELFF. The CDR3 DNA is TGTGCCAGCAGCGTACCAACCGGGACAGGGAGCACCGGGGAGCTGTTTTTT.

This chain uses TRBV7-2 with TRBJ1-4; D not certain. The CDR3 contains 12 residues. Deletions cut 7 bases from V and 7 bases from J, with 10 bases between. CDR1 and CDR2 (germline): SGHTA, FQGNSA. In nucleotides, the CDR3 is TGTGCCAGCACTTCTATTCGTGAAAAACTGTTTTTT. It specifies CASTSIREKLFF.

The V and J genes are TRBV7-9 and TRBJ2-7, with 9 bases matching TRBD1. Trimming took 3 bases from V and 5 from J; bases not matched to a gene: 11. Germline CDR1 SEHNR, CDR2 FQNEAQ (reference sequence). This CDR3 region has 16 residues. In DNA, the CDR3 is TGTGCCAGCAGCTTGGCGGTCAGGACAGGGGACGACGAGCAGTACTTC. It specifies CASSLAVRTGDDEQYF.

The J gene is TRBJ2-3, the V gene TRBV27, with D perhaps TRBD2 (5 bases). Looked up from germline, CDR1 is MNHEY and CDR2 is SMNVEV (reference sequence). The CDR3 runs to 16 residues. Between the trimmed V and J ends, which lost 0 bases and 0 bases, there was a span of 10 bases. Here the CDR3 reads CASSLSPGSSTDTQYF. CDR3 DNA: TGTGCCAGCAGTTTATCGCCGGGGTCTAGCACAGATACGCAGTATTTT.

This clone was detected only a few times. The chain combines TRBV6-6 with TRBJ2-2; the match to TRBD2 covers 10 bases. In germline, CDR1 is MNHNY, CDR2 SVGAGI (reference sequence). Losses at the gene ends were 5 bases for V and 4 bases for J; bases not matched to a gene: 4. This CDR3 is 15 amino acids long. CDR3 loop: CASSHSGRATGELFF. DNA of the CDR3: TGTGCCAGCAGTCACAGCGGGAGGGCCACCGGGGAGCTGTTTTTT.

The chain is built from TRBV7-2 and TRBJ2-7; D gene uncertain. Germline V gene sequence: CDR1 SGHTA, CDR2 FQGNSA. The V end lost 3 bases, the J end lost 6 bases, and 6 bases lay between the germline ends. CDR3 size: 11 residues. CDR3 region: CASSLVVEQYF. The CDR3 region has the DNA TGTGCCAGCAGCTTGGTAGTCGAGCAGTACTTC.

This clone came up a few times. The chain employs TRBV5-6 and TRBJ2-7, with 8 positions matching TRBD1. The germline V gene encodes CDR1 SGHDT and CDR2 YYEEEE. CDR3 length: 17 amino acids. The trim removed 0 bases at V and 2 bases at J, leaving 10 bases unmatched. Here the CDR3 reads CASSLVRGQSVAYEQYF. The CDR3 nucleotides read TGTGCCAGCAGCTTGGTCAGGGGGCAAAGCGTGGCCTACGAGCAGTACTTC.

Of note for this clone: Other DNA variants within this sample encode the same CDR3. CDR3 sequence reads: CASSYAVERYNEQFF. CDR3 DNA sequence: TGTGCCAGCAGCTATGCGGTAGAGCGGTACAATGAGCAGTTCTTC. The chain couples TRBV5-4 to TRBJ2-1, with a possible D match to TRBD2 (5 bases). The CDR3 is 15 amino acids. Germline CDR1 and CDR2: SGHNT and YYREEE (reference sequence). V lost 3 bases, J lost 4 bases, and 14 bases lay in between.

V gene TRBV14 combines with J gene TRBJ1-1, with a weak D call TRBD1 (6 bases). The CDR3 contains 15 residues. Per germline, CDR1 SGHDN and CDR2 FVKESK. V was shortened by 1 base and J by 11 bases, with 20 bases between the two germline ends. The CDR3 is CASSQVSGGGVVAFF. In DNA form, the CDR3 reads TGTGCCAGCAGCCAAGTCTCCGGGGGGGGCGTGGTGGCTTTCTTT.

The chain links TRBV28 to TRBJ2-6, with TRBD1 as a possible D gene (5 bases). The germline gives CDR1 MDHEN, CDR2 SYDVKM. Trimming pared 3 bases from V and 4 bases from J, leaving 22 bases between. The CDR3 runs to 19 residues. For the CDR3, the DNA is TGTGCCAGCAGTTTCGGGCAGGGCGCCCTCGTGTCGGGGGCCAACGTCCTGACTTTC. Amino acid sequence: CASSFGQGALVSGANVLTF. Looking up the rest from reference TRBV28 and TRBJ2-6 gives the full variable domain: DVKVTQSSRYLVKRTGEKVFLECVQDMDHENMFWYRQDPGLGLRLIYFSYDVKMKEKGDIPEGYSVSREKKERFSLILESASTNQTSMYLCASSFGQGALVSGANVLTFGAGSRLTVL.

The chain uses TRBV9 and TRBJ2-7; 7 bases map to TRBD2. J lost 3 bases, V lost 3 bases, and 3 bases had no gene match. Germline V CDR1 and CDR2: SGDLS, YYNGEE. This CDR3 has 13 residues. The CDR3 DNA follows: TGTGCCAGCAGCGATGGCGGGGGCTACGAGCAGTACTTC. Its translation is CASSDGGGYEQYF.

The chain combines TRBV29-1 with TRBJ2-2, with unresolved D. Germline values: CDR1 SQVTM, CDR2 ANQGSEA. This CDR3 is 13 amino acids long. V shed 2 bases and J shed 1 base, with 5 bases lying between them. The CDR3 coding sequence is TGCAGCGTTGAAACGGGGAACACCGGGGAGCTGTTTTTT. Translated, it gives CSVETGNTGELFF.

The chain uses TRBV9 and TRBJ2-7, with 8 bases fitting TRBD1. Germline V gene sequence: CDR1 SGDLS, CDR2 YYNGEE. The CDR3 is 14 residues long. Trimming at V came to 4 bases and at J to 5 bases, leaving 8 bases not matched to a gene. The CDR3 reads CASSPRTGMDEQYF. CDR3 sequence (DNA): TGTGCCAGCAGCCCCCGGACAGGGATGGACGAGCAGTACTTC.

The chain joins TRBV7-2 to TRBJ1-3; D unclear. From germline, CDR1 is SGHTA and CDR2 FQGNSA. There are 16 residues in the CDR3. The V end lost 2 bases, the J end lost 4 bases, and 15 bases lay between the germline ends. The CDR3 nucleotides read TGTGCCAGCAGCTTAACCGGAACCGGGAGCGGAAACACCATATATTTT. Protein: CASSLTGTGSGNTIYF.

V gene TRBV27 combines with J gene TRBJ2-7; 7 positions agree with TRBD1. The CDR3 contains 15 residues. The V and J ends lost 6 bases and 5 bases, in that order; junction bases with no gene match: 13. Germline CDR1 is MNHEY and CDR2 is SMNVEV (reference sequence). The CDR3 DNA sequence: TGTGCCAGCAGCCCGTCGACAGGGTACGGGGACGAGCAGTACTTC. This translates into CASSPSTGYGDEQYF.

This clone came up a few times. This rearrangement joins TRBV6-5 to TRBJ2-1, with a weak D call TRBD2 (6 bases). V was pared by 3 bases and J by 5 bases, with 14 bases between. In germline, CDR1 is MNHEY, CDR2 SVGAGI. The CDR3 covers 15 residues. The CDR3 loop reads CASSYGVAVHNEQFF. The CDR3 DNA reads as TGTGCCAGCAGTTATGGGGTAGCGGTACACAATGAGCAGTTCTTC.

The chain couples TRBV6-5 to TRBJ2-7; possibly TRBD1 for D (6 bases). The CDR3 loop spans 16 amino acids. Germline V lookup: CDR1 MNHEY, CDR2 SVGAGI. Trimming stripped 0 bases from V and 1 base from J, with 13 bases between. CDR3 in amino acids: CASSYSGQGWSYEQYF. The CDR3 DNA is TGTGCCAGCAGTTACTCAGGCCAGGGGTGGTCCTACGAGCAGTACTTC.